A selection of T cell receptor beta chains follows, all from one sample in a study of OX40 agonist ivuxolimab in advanced cancers. Method: immunoSEQ multiplex PCR; TCRdb's copy keeps in-frame clones and lacks some. The sample yields 70,000 to 85,000 clones, 90% to 95% seen once. Here the sequenced sample was CD4+ or CD8+ T cells sorted from blood, taken in a trial of the OX40 agonist ivuxolimab. These receptors came from an adult with an advanced solid tumor such as melanoma, head and neck, liver or kidney cancer. CDR3s include the opening cysteine and the closing phenylalanine or tryptophan. A D gene is named only where the DNA matches it firmly. Size is stated for part of the rows, as once, few or many counts, or as a class when the clone is expanded.

clone_size	d_call	v_call	j_call	cdr3_nt	cdr3_aa
.	TRBD1	TRBV4-3	TRBJ1-1	TGCGCCAGCAGCCAAGATGGAGGGGGCGCGAGGGACACTGAAGCTTTCTTT	CASSQDGGGARDTEAFF
once	.	TRBV5-1	TRBJ2-3	TGCGCCAGCCTCATCTTGGCGGGGGCCACAGATACGCAGTATTTT	CASLILAGATDTQYF
.	.	TRBV28	TRBJ1-1	TGTGCCAGCAGTCGGACCCTAAGGGCTGAAGCTTTCTTT	CASSRTLRAEAFF
.	.	TRBV7-9	TRBJ2-7	TGTGCCATCTCAAACCCCTGGAAGGGGTCCTACGAGCAGTACTTC	CAISNPWKGSYEQYF
.	.	TRBV6-6	TRBJ1-5	TGTGCCAGCAGCTCCCTCCTGACAGGCGGGAATCAGCCCCAGCATTTT	CASSSLLTGGNQPQHF
.	.	TRBV2	TRBJ1-5	TGTGCCAGCAGTTTTACAGGAAAAGTTCAGCCCCAGCATTTT	CASSFTGKVQPQHF
.	.	TRBV4-3	TRBJ1-1	TGCGCCAGCAGCCAAGAGGGACCGTCATTGAACACTGAAGCTTTCTTT	CASSQEGPSLNTEAFF
.	.	TRBV7-8	TRBJ1-5	TGTGCCAGCAGCTTATACCCCAATCAGCCCCAGCATTTT	CASSLYPNQPQHF
.	.	TRBV6-5	TRBJ2-5	TGTGCCAGCCGCATCGGCTCCGAGACCCAGTACTTC	CASRIGSETQYF
.	.	TRBV7-6	TRBJ1-2	TGTGCCAGCAGCGACCCCCAGGGGTATGGCTACACCTTC	CASSDPQGYGYTF
once	TRBD1	TRBV28	TRBJ2-1	TGTGCCAGCAGCTCCTACAAAACAGGGGCATCCTACAATGAGCAGTTCTTC	CASSSYKTGASYNEQFF
few	.	TRBV28	TRBJ2-2	TGTGCCAGCCGAGCCGGGGAGCTGTTTTTT	CASRAGELFF
.	.	TRBV6-5	TRBJ2-2	TGTGCCAGCAGTTACGTTGAGGCGAACACCGGGGAGCTGTTTTTT	CASSYVEANTGELFF
.	.	TRBV27	TRBJ1-4	TGTGCCAGCAGTTTAGTCCCGGGACCTAATAATGAAAAACTGTTTTTT	CASSLVPGPNNEKLFF
.	.	TRBV7-6	TRBJ2-2	TGTGCCAGCAGCTTCATTGCCGGGGAGCTGTTTTTT	CASSFIAGELFF
once	.	TRBV19	TRBJ2-7	TGTGCCAGTAGTCAAGGAGGCAGGGCTCCCGGCGAGCAGTACTTC	CASSQGGRAPGEQYF
.	.	TRBV12-5	TRBJ1-2	TGTGCTAGTGGTTTGGGAGTTTTTTCTGGCTACACCTTC	CASGLGVFSGYTF
.	TRBD1	TRBV7-9	TRBJ1-1	TGTGCCAGCAGTCAAACCACAGGGGAGAACACTGAAGCTTTCTTT	CASSQTTGENTEAFF
.	TRBD1	TRBV7-9	TRBJ2-7	TGTGCCAGCAGCCCGCCCTTTGACAGGGGGCCCAACGAGCAGTACTTC	CASSPPFDRGPNEQYF
once	TRBD2	TRBV7-6	TRBJ2-3	TGTGCCAGCAGCCCTAGCGGAGGTTACACAGATACGCAGTATTTT	CASSPSGGYTDTQYF
.	TRBD1	TRBV11-2	TRBJ1-4	TGTGCCAGCAGCTTACCGGACCGGGACAGGGGCATATTCGATGAAAAACTGTTTTTT	CASSLPDRDRGIFDEKLFF
few	.	TRBV19	TRBJ2-7	TGTGCCAGTAGTGGTGGGATGGGAGCCTACGAGCAGTACTTC	CASSGGMGAYEQYF
.	TRBD1	TRBV5-1	TRBJ1-2	TGCGCCAGCAGCCCAACCGGGACAGGGGGAGCTAACTATGGCTACACCTTC	CASSPTGTGGANYGYTF
.	TRBD1	TRBV7-2	TRBJ1-5	TGTGCCAGCAGTATTCCAGGGGGAGGACAGCCCCAGCATTTT	CASSIPGGGQPQHF
.	TRBD1	TRBV28	TRBJ1-1	TGTGCCAGCAGTTCAACGGGACAGGGGGACGCTGAAGCTTTCTTT	CASSSTGQGDAEAFF
.	.	TRBV6-6	TRBJ2-7	TGTGCCAGCAGTTCTGTCTCCTACGAGCAGTACTTC	CASSSVSYEQYF
.	TRBD1	TRBV7-9	TRBJ1-1	TGTGCCAGCAGCTTTTTGGGGGTCGTGGGACAGCAAGCTTTCTTT	CASSFLGVVGQQAFF
.	.	TRBV5-6	TRBJ2-3	TGTGCCAGCAGCCTTGAAGGAGGGTCCGCAGATACGCAGTATTTT	CASSLEGGSADTQYF
.	.	TRBV18	TRBJ2-1	TGTGCCAGCTCACCTAACAATGAGCAGTTCTTC	CASSPNNEQFF
.	.	TRBV19	TRBJ1-5	TGTGCCAGTTCTTATAATATGAACAATCAGCCCCAGCATTTT	CASSYNMNNQPQHF
.	TRBD2	TRBV2	TRBJ2-7	TGTGCCAATATAGCGGGAGGAAGCCCCTACGAGCAGTACTTC	CANIAGGSPYEQYF
.	.	TRBV19	TRBJ2-1	TGTGCCAGTAGTAGGGGGCTCAATGAGCAGTTCTTC	CASSRGLNEQFF
.	TRBD2	TRBV7-9	TRBJ2-1	TGTGCCAGCACCTCTAGCGGGAAGTCTAATGAGCAGTTCTTC	CASTSSGKSNEQFF
.	.	TRBV5-4	TRBJ1-2	TGTGCCAGCAGCTTGCTGGAGTCAGGGAAGGATGGCTACACCTTC	CASSLLESGKDGYTF
.	.	TRBV6-6	TRBJ2-2	TGTGCCAGCAGTTACTTGAACACCGGGGAGCTGTTTTTT	CASSYLNTGELFF
.	.	TRBV27	TRBJ2-2	TGTGCCAGCAGTCTAATTACAGGGTTGCGAGGCACCGGGGAGCTGTTTTTT	CASSLITGLRGTGELFF
.	TRBD1	TRBV2	TRBJ1-1	TGTGCCAGCAGTATCAATTTGGACCCAACAGGGGTGAACACTGAAGCTTTCTTT	CASSINLDPTGVNTEAFF
.	.	TRBV30	TRBJ2-1	TGTGCCTGGAGTTACGCGGTCGCGAATGAGCAGTTCTTC	CAWSYAVANEQFF
.	.	TRBV6-5	TRBJ2-2	TGTGCCAGCACCCTGATACAGGGAGAGCCCGGGGAGCTGTTTTTT	CASTLIQGEPGELFF
.	TRBD1	TRBV2	TRBJ2-7	TGTGCCAGCAGTGATACCATCCACAGGGGGCAGGACGAGCAGTACTTC	CASSDTIHRGQDEQYF
.	.	TRBV19	TRBJ2-1	TGTGCCAGTAGTAATACTTTGACCCCGTGGAATGAGCAGTTCTTC	CASSNTLTPWNEQFF